What follows describes a single T cell receptor (beta chain). The table came from immunoSEQ multiplex PCR; TCRdb's copy has only in-frame clones and leaves some out. The sample records about 210,000 clones, approximately 80% being singletons. The sample belongs to a study of blood T cell repertoires in COVID-19. The CDR3 length is 15 residues. Germline V lookup: CDR1 PRHDT, CDR2 FYEKMQ (reference sequence). Germline trimming cut 5 bases from V and 5 bases from J; bases unmatched to any gene: 6. In terms of age and location, participants ranged from roughly 18 to 100 years and lived in roughly 22 US areas.

The receptor was isolated from a woman aged 45-65 years with acute COVID-19. The chain uses TRBV13 and TRBJ2-7; 13 bases agree with TRBD2. The sequenced sample was PBMCs or T cells enriched from blood (not recorded which). The CDR3 loop reads CASSRLAGGSDEQYF. As DNA, the CDR3 is TGTGCCAGCAGCCGACTAGCGGGGGGTTCCGACGAGCAGTACTTC.